Below, 30 T cell receptor beta chains from the same sample are listed, as sequenced in a study of beta chain features in type 1 diabetes. As every portion of the isolated RNA was reverse transcribed, the sequencing read expressed TCRB transcripts. Assay: immunoSEQ multiplex PCR; the TCRdb copy retains only in-frame clones and omits some. The sample has approximately 250,000 clones, approximately 25% seen once. No antigen has been identified for these receptors. The study's findings and limits: TCRB CDR3s from Type 1 diabetes patients were moderately but significantly shorter in all four CD4+ subsets.

Sequencing input: naive CD4+ T cells from blood. Receptors originate from a woman aged 25 to 45 with type 1 diabetes.

This rearrangement joins TRBV5-1 to TRBJ2-7; tentatively, D is TRBD1 (6 bases). The germline V gene encodes CDR1 SGHRS and CDR2 YFSETQ. CDR3 length: 15 amino acids. Trimming pared 0 bases from V and 1 base from J, leaving 11 bases between. This chain's CDR3 is CASSLEGTSSYEQYF. The CDR3 coding sequence is TGCGCCAGCAGCTTGGAAGGGACAAGTTCCTACGAGCAGTACTTC.

The chain combines TRBV13 with TRBJ2-1, with TRBD1 matching 7 bases. J gave up 5 bases and V 5 bases, and 9 bases lay outside the gene matches. CDR3 length: 15 amino acids. Germline CDR1 PRHDT, CDR2 FYEKMQ (reference sequence). CDR3 sequence reads: CASSPGGRLDNEQFF. For the CDR3, the DNA is TGTGCCAGCAGCCCAGGGGGTAGATTGGACAATGAGCAGTTCTTC.

J is TRBJ2-1 and V is TRBV20-1; D gene unclear. V dropped 3 bases and J dropped 4 bases, with 4 bases sitting between them. Germline assignment: CDR1 DFQATT and CDR2 SNEGSKA (reference sequence). The CDR3 sequence is 11 residues long. CDR3 nucleotides: TGCAGTGCTAGGACTTACAATGAGCAGTTCTTC. Protein product: CSARTYNEQFF.

The chain joins TRBV9 to TRBJ2-7; 7 positions match TRBD1. Trimming at V came to 4 bases and at J to 5 bases, leaving 12 bases not matched to a gene. The germline V gene has CDR1 SGDLS and CDR2 YYNGEE. This CDR3 region has 15 residues. CDR3 DNA: TGTGCCAGCAGCTCGACCGGGACAGAGGGTCACGAGCAGTACTTC. It encodes CASSSTGTEGHEQYF.

In this sample, this clone turned up a few times. V gene TRBV29-1 combines with J gene TRBJ2-1, with 9 nucleotides matching TRBD1. In germline, CDR1 is SQVTM, CDR2 ANQGSEA. Trimming took 0 bases from V and 9 from J; bases not matched to a gene: 6. The CDR3 has 14 amino acids. Here the CDR3 reads CSVEDGQGLREQFF. Here the CDR3 DNA reads TGCAGCGTTGAAGATGGACAGGGGCTTCGTGAGCAGTTCTTC.

This clone has just a few counts. The chain uses TRBV30 and TRBJ1-4; D unclear. Germline CDR1 and CDR2: GTSNPN and SVGIG (reference sequence). The CDR3 extends over 10 amino acids. The V end lost 5 bases, the J end lost 8 bases, and 6 bases lay between the germline ends. The chain's CDR3 is CAWGGEKLFF. CDR3 DNA sequence: TGTGCCTGGGGCGGGGAAAAACTGTTTTTT.

The sample holds a few counts of this clone. This chain connects TRBV7-3 to TRBJ2-5; D perhaps matches TRBD2 (6 bases). The CDR3 sequence is 13 residues long. V shed 3 bases and J shed 2 bases, with 7 bases lying between them. CDR1 and CDR2 from the germline V gene are SGHTA and FQGTGA. This CDR3 reads CASSFGGQETQYF. The CDR3 bases are TGTGCCAGCAGCTTCGGGGGACAAGAGACCCAGTACTTC.

This clone was seen a few times. The V gene is TRBV6-1, the J gene TRBJ2-3; D is unclear. Trimming stripped 0 bases from V and 4 bases from J, with 14 bases between. The length of the CDR3 is 16 residues. Germline V gives CDR1 MNHNS, CDR2 SASEGT. The DNA for the CDR3 is TGTGCCAGCAGTGAAGCGCCCGGTCGCGGTCCAGATACGCAGTATTTT. Its translation: CASSEAPGRGPDTQYF.

The chain has TRBV9 and TRBJ2-3; 7 bases are shared with TRBD2. The CDR3 has 16 residues. V lost 1 base and J lost 3; bases outside the gene matches: 8. The germline gives CDR1 SGDLS, CDR2 YYNGEE. The DNA for the CDR3 is TGTGCCAGCAGCGTAAGCGGAGGCGGGAGTACAGATACGCAGTATTTT. This gives the protein CASSVSGGGSTDTQYF.

This chain connects TRBV9 to TRBJ2-3, with 8 bases aligning to TRBD1. The germline CDR1 and CDR2 sequences are SGDLS and YYNGEE. The V and J ends lost 4 bases and 6 bases, in that order; junction bases with no gene match: 13. The CDR3 is 16 amino acids. CDR3 nucleotide sequence: TGTGCCAGCAGCCCTCCGGGACAGGCCGTCGGGGATACGCAGTATTTT. This gives the protein CASSPPGQAVGDTQYF.

This chain links TRBV16 with TRBJ2-3; 9 bases map to TRBD2. CDR1 and CDR2 from the germline V gene are KGHSY and FQNENV. This CDR3 has 13 residues. V gave up 2 bases and J gave up 9 bases; unmatched junction bases: 3. CDR3 bases: TGTGCCAGCAGCCAAGATACTAGCGGGACGCAGTATTTT. Translation: CASSQDTSGTQYF.

The chain is built from TRBV5-6 and TRBJ2-5; D possibly corresponds to TRBD2 (7 bases). The CDR3 is 14 residues long. Germline V lookup: CDR1 SGHDT, CDR2 YYEEEE. V was shortened by 5 bases and J by 9 bases, with 20 bases between the two germline ends. The CDR3 nucleotides are TGTGCCAGCAGTCCCGGGGGGCTCCTTAGGGCCCAGTACTTC. Translation: CASSPGGLLRAQYF. The variable domain in full, with the rest retrieved from reference TRBV5-6 and TRBJ2-5, is DAGVTQSPTHLIKTRGQQVTLRCSPKSGHDTVSWYQQALGQGPQFIFQYYEEEERQRGNFPDRFSGHQFPNYSSELNVNALLLGDSALYLCASSPGGLLRAQYFGPGTRLLVL.

This CDR3 is CASSGLAGVDEQFF. For the CDR3, the DNA is TGTGCCAGCTCCGGACTAGCGGGAGTGGATGAGCAGTTCTTC. V and J are TRBV19 and TRBJ2-1, with 13 bases aligning to TRBD2. Unmatched junction bases numbered 7, after V lost 9 bases and J lost 8 bases. Germline V lookup: CDR1 LNHDA, CDR2 SQIVND (reference sequence). The CDR3 totals 14 residues.

The V gene is TRBV29-1, the J gene TRBJ2-7; 11 bases map to TRBD2. The CDR3 covers 16 residues. Unmatched junction bases numbered 8, after V lost 0 bases and J lost 4 bases. Germline V gene lookup returns CDR1 SQVTM and CDR2 ANQGSEA. CDR3 residues: CSVEDPLAGGGYEQYF. The CDR3 region has the DNA TGCAGCGTTGAAGACCCCCTAGCGGGAGGCGGTTACGAGCAGTACTTC.

This clone was seen only a few times. The chain employs TRBV6-5 and TRBJ2-7; 13 bases are shared with TRBD2. V gave up 5 bases and J gave up 2 bases; unmatched junction bases: 3. The CDR3 contains 15 residues. The germline V gene encodes CDR1 MNHEY and CDR2 SVGAGI. CDR3 in amino acids: CASSTTSGRPYEQYF. For the CDR3, the DNA is TGTGCCAGCAGTACGACTAGCGGGAGGCCCTACGAGCAGTACTTC.

This clone was seen more than once but under ten times. The CDR3 spells CAWSVKDRGLTEAFF. The DNA of the CDR3 is TGTGCCTGGAGTGTAAAGGACAGGGGGCTTACTGAAGCTTTCTTT. The chain recombines TRBV30 with TRBJ1-1; 11 bases match TRBD1. The CDR3 runs to 15 residues. The trim removed 0 bases at V and 5 bases at J, leaving 5 bases unmatched. Germline V gene lookup returns CDR1 GTSNPN and CDR2 SVGIG (reference sequence).

The chain uses TRBV11-2 and TRBJ1-5; D may be TRBD1 (5 bases). The CDR3 totals 15 residues. Germline V gives CDR1 SGHAT, CDR2 FQNNGV. Trimming pared 5 bases from V and 1 base from J, leaving 12 bases between. CDR3 bases: TGTGCCAGCAGCGCACAGGTCGGAAGCAATCAGCCCCAGCATTTT. This encodes CASSAQVGSNQPQHF.

The DNA of the CDR3 is TGTGCCTGGGGCCCCACTAGCGCCGGCAAAAACATTCAGTACTTC. Translating it yields CAWGPTSAGKNIQYF. The chain carries TRBV30 and TRBJ2-4; 7 nucleotides agree with TRBD2. After removal of 5 bases from V and 3 bases from J, the junction contained 10 bases not matched to a gene. The CDR3 contains 15 residues. Per germline, CDR1 GTSNPN and CDR2 SVGIG (reference sequence). Together with reference TRBV30 and TRBJ2-4, the CDR3 gives the full variable domain: SQTIHQWPATLVQPVGSPLSLECTVEGTSNPNLYWYRQAAGRGLQLLFYSVGIGQISSEVPQNLSASRPQDRQFILSSKKLLLSDSGFYLCAWGPTSAGKNIQYFGAGTRLSVL.

The chain recombines TRBV7-2 with TRBJ2-7; TRBD1 aligns across 7 bases. Germline CDR1 is SGHTA and CDR2 is FQGNSA. The CDR3 is 14 residues long. The V segment lost 3 bases and the J segment 2 bases; nucleotides outside the gene matches: 4. CDR3 nucleotides: TGTGCCAGCAGCTTGTCGACAGGGCCCTACGAGCAGTACTTC. It is translated as CASSLSTGPYEQYF. The full variable domain, in which reference TRBV7-2 and TRBJ2-7 provide the parts outside the CDR3, is GAGVSQSPSNKVTEKGKDVELRCDPISGHTALYWYRQSLGQGLEFLIYFQGNSAPDKSGLPSDRFSAERTGGSVSTLTIQRTQQEDSAVYLCASSLSTGPYEQYFGPGTRLTVT.

The rearrangement joins TRBV28 to TRBJ1-5; D is possibly TRBD1 (6 bases). This CDR3 has 16 amino acids. Trimming left V 2 bases short and J 5 bases short, with 16 bases between. Germline V gene sequence: CDR1 MDHEN, CDR2 SYDVKM. DNA of the CDR3: TGTGCCAGCAGTTTACCTCTCAGGGGAAAGCATCAGCCCCAGCATTTT. Its translation is CASSLPLRGKHQPQHF.

There are a few counts of this clone. CDR3 region: CASSLYSGTETQYF. CDR3 coding DNA: TGTGCCAGCAGTCTATATAGCGGCACAGAGACCCAGTACTTC. The chain links TRBV28 to TRBJ2-5; D is possibly TRBD2 (6 bases). This CDR3 has 14 amino acids. The V gene lost 5 bases and the J gene lost 4 bases, with 14 bases spanning the gap. Germline V gives CDR1 MDHEN, CDR2 SYDVKM. The full variable domain, rest sourced from reference TRBV28 and TRBJ2-5, is DVKVTQSSRYLVKRTGEKVFLECVQDMDHENMFWYRQDPGLGLRLIYFSYDVKMKEKGDIPEGYSVSREKKERFSLILESASTNQTSMYLCASSLYSGTETQYFGPGTRLLVL.

This clone was found a few times. This chain links TRBV19 with TRBJ2-7; 10 bases match TRBD2. Germline V gives CDR1 LNHDA, CDR2 SQIVND (reference sequence). The CDR3 loop spans 15 amino acids. The V segment lost 9 bases and the J segment 1 base; nucleotides outside the gene matches: 9. CDR3 sequence: CASRGWTSGSYEQYF. CDR3 nucleotide sequence: TGTGCCAGCCGGGGGTGGACTAGCGGATCCTACGAGCAGTACTTC.

DNA of the CDR3: TGCAGCGTGAGGACAGGACCGAACACCGGGGAGCTGTTTTTT. Translation: CSVRTGPNTGELFF. The chain is built from TRBV29-1 and TRBJ2-2, with 7 bases fitting TRBD1. The V gene's germline CDR1 is SQVTM and CDR2 ANQGSEA. The CDR3 spans 14 residues. V gave up 6 bases and J gave up 0 bases; unmatched junction bases: 4.

This clone came up a few times. The chain carries TRBV10-3 and TRBJ1-2; D is ambiguous. CDR1 is ENHRY, CDR2 SYGVKD, per germline. V was pared by 6 bases and J by 8 bases, with 13 bases between. The CDR3 loop spans 12 amino acids. CDR3 amino acids: CAIRGAGNGYTF. CDR3 in DNA: TGTGCCATCAGAGGCGCGGGGAACGGCTACACCTTC.

This clone was counted between two and nine times. V gene TRBV7-9 combines with J gene TRBJ1-4; D is ambiguous. The ends were cut back, 5 bases at V and 7 bases at J, with 11 bases in the middle. Germline V lookup: CDR1 SEHNR, CDR2 FQNEAQ (reference sequence). This CDR3 has 13 residues. CDR3 protein: CASSPLPGEKLFF. Here the CDR3 DNA reads TGTGCCAGCAGCCCACTGCCAGGTGAAAAACTGTTTTTT.

This clone was found a few times. CDR3 DNA: TGTGCCAGCAGCCGGGGACAGGGGGACGGCTACACCTTC. This translates into CASSRGQGDGYTF. V is TRBV7-9 and J is TRBJ1-2, with 11 bases lining up with TRBD1. The CDR3 has 13 amino acids. Per the germline V gene, CDR1 is SEHNR and CDR2 is FQNEAQ (reference sequence). The ends lost 5 bases at V and 8 bases at J; junction bases unmatched: 4.

There are a few counts of this clone. The chain uses TRBV29-1 and TRBJ2-5; 9 bases are shared with TRBD1. With 1 base clipped from V and 5 bases from J, the junction kept 11 bases outside the gene matches. This CDR3 contains 16 residues. From germline, CDR1 is SQVTM and CDR2 ANQGSEA. This CDR3 reads CSVEVGGTGGRETQYF. CDR3 nucleotide sequence: TGCAGCGTTGAAGTCGGGGGCACAGGGGGCAGGGAGACCCAGTACTTC.

There are a few counts of this clone. This chain links TRBV11-2 with TRBJ2-7; 7 nucleotides line up with TRBD1. The CDR3 length is 18 residues. V trimming: 0 bases; J trimming: 3 bases; junction bases outside the gene matches: 14. The germline V gene has CDR1 SGHAT and CDR2 FQNNGV. The CDR3 is CASSLEMGLGQTHYEQYF. The DNA of the CDR3 is TGTGCCAGCAGCTTAGAGATGGGTTTGGGACAGACCCACTACGAGCAGTACTTC. Full variable domain (rest looked up from reference TRBV11-2 and TRBJ2-7): EAGVAQSPRYKIIEKRQSVAFWCNPISGHATLYWYQQILGQGPKLLIQFQNNGVVDDSQLPKDRFSAERLKGVDSTLKIQPAKLEDSAVYLCASSLEMGLGQTHYEQYFGPGTRLTVT.

There are a few counts of this clone. The rearrangement links TRBV7-9 to TRBJ1-5; D might be TRBD1 (6 bases). CDR1 and CDR2 from the germline V gene are SEHNR and FQNEAQ (reference sequence). This CDR3 is built from 14 residues. Between the trimmed V and J ends, which lost 5 bases and 5 bases, there was a span of 13 bases. The CDR3 here is CASSRGGADQPQHF. In DNA form, the CDR3 reads TGTGCCAGCAGCCGGGGGGGGGCTGATCAGCCCCAGCATTTT.

This clone occurred a few times. Distinct nucleotide sequences in the sample also encode this CDR3. The chain has TRBV30 and TRBJ1-5, with D possibly being TRBD1 (6 bases). Looked up from germline, CDR1 is GTSNPN and CDR2 is SVGIG (reference sequence). Trimming stripped 2 bases from V and 5 bases from J, with 10 bases between. The CDR3 loop spans 13 amino acids. The CDR3 region is CAWSRRGDQPQHF. CDR3 sequence (DNA): TGTGCCTGGAGTCGCAGGGGTGATCAGCCCCAGCATTTT.